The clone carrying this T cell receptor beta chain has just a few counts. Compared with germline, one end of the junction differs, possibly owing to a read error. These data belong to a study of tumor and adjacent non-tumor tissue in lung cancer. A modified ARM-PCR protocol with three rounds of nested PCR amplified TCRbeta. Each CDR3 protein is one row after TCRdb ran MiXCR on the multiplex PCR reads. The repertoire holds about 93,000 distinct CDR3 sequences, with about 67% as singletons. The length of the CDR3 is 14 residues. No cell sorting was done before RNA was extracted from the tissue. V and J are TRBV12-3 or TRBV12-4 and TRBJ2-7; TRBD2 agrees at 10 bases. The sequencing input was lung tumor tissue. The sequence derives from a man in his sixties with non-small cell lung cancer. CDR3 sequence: CVSSPGTSVHEQYF. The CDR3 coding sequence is TGTGTCAGCAGTCCCGGGACTAGCGTCCACGAGCAGTACTTC.